This T cell receptor beta chain was recorded in a study of T cells in pancreatic ductal adenocarcinoma. V lost 4 bases and J lost 4; bases outside the gene matches: 6. The length of the CDR3 is 16 residues. CDR1 is SGHRS, CDR2 YFSETQ, per germline. Data came from immunoSEQ multiplex PCR; TCRdb stores just in-frame clones and leaves some out. The sample records approximately 97,000 clones, 90% to 95% being singletons. Points on this clone: What it binds is not known.

No neoadjuvant therapy was given to the selected pancreatic ductal adenocarcinoma patients before their surgery. Notes on the study in general: The resected cohort was biased toward the minority with early-stage disease. Blood clonality (about 0.065) did not differ significantly from tumor (about 0.112).

Sequenced sample: PBMCs. The sequence derives from a human donor with pancreatic ductal adenocarcinoma. This rearrangement joins TRBV5-1 to TRBJ2-5; 14 bases fit TRBD2. The CDR3 sequence is CASSLMTSGRGETQYF. CDR3 in DNA: TGCGCCAGCAGCCTCATGACTAGCGGGAGGGGAGAGACCCAGTACTTC.